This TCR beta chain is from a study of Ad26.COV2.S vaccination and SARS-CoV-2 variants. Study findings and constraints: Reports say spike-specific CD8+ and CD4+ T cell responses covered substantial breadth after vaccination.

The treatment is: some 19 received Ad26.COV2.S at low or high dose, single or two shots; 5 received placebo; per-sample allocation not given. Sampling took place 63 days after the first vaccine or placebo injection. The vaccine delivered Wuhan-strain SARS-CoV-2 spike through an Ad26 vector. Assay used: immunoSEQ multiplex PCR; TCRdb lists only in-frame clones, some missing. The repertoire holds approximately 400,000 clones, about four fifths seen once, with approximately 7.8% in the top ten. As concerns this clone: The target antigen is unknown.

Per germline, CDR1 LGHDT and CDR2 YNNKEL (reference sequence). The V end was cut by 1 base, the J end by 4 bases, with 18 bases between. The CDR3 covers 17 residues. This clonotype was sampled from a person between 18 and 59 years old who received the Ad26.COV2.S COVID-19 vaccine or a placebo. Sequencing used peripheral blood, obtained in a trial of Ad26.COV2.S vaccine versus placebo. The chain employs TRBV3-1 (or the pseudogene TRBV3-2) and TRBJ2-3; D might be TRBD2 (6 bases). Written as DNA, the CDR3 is TGTGCCAGCAGCCAAGGGGCAGGAGCTAGCGCCGCAGATACGCAGTATTTT. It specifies CASSQGAGASAADTQYF.